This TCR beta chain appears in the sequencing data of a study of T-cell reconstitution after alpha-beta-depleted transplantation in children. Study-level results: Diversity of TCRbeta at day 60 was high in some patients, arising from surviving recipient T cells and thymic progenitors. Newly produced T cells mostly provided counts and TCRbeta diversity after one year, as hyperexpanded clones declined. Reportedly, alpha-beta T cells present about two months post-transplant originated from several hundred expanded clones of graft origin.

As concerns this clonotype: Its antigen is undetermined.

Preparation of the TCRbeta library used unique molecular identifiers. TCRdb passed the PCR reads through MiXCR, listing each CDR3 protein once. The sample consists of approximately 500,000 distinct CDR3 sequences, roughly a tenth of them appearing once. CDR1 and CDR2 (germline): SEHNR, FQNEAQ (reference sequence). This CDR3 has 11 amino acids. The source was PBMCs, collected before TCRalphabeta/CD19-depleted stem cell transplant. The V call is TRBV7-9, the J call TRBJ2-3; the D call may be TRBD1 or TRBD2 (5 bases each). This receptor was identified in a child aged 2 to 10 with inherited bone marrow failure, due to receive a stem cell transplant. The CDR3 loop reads CPIPRDQTQYF. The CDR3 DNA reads TGTCCCATCCCTCGGGACCAAACGCAGTATTTT.